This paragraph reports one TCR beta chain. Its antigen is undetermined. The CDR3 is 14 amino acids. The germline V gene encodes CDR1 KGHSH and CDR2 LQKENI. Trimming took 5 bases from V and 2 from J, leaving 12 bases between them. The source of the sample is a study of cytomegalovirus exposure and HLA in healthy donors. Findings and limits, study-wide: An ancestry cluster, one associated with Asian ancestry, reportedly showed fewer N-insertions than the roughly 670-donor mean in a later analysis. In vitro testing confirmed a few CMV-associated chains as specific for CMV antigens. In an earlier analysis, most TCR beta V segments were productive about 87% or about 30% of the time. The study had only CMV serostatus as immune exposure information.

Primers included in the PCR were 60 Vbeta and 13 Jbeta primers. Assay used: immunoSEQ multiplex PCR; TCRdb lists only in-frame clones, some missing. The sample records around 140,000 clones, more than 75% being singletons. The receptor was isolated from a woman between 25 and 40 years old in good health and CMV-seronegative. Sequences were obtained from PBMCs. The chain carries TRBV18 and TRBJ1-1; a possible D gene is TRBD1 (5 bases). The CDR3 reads CASSTTQGNTEAFF. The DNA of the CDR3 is TGTGCCAGCTCAACTACTCAGGGTAACACTGAAGCTTTCTTT.